Detailed here is one T cell receptor (beta chain). Method: immunoSEQ multiplex PCR; TCRdb's copy keeps in-frame clones and lacks some. This table has more than 900,000 clones, roughly 74% appearing once. The sample originates from a study of shared clonotypes between healthy human individuals. This CDR3 has 13 residues. Per germline, CDR1 MDHEN and CDR2 SYDVKM. The V end lost 1 base, the J end lost 10 bases, and 11 bases lay between the germline ends. The chain couples TRBV28 to TRBJ2-1, with a possible D match to TRBD1 (5 bases). Sequenced material: memory CD4+ T cells from PBMCs. Regarding subset: CD45RA-negative fraction. The receptor was isolated from a man aged 18-30 years in good health. Some clones in this sample may be carry-over from other donors' samples. CDR3 residues: CASSLSPHREQFF. The CDR3 DNA reads as TGTGCCAGCAGTTTATCCCCCCACAGGGAGCAGTTCTTC.